This is a list of T cell receptor beta chains from one sample in a study of stem cell transplantation in POMP-related autoinflammatory disease. Profiling relied on immunoSEQ multiplex PCR, and the TCRdb table lists in-frame clones only, not all of them. The sample carries 25,000 to 30,000 clones, 80% to 85% recorded once. The sequencing used CD4+ T cells from PBMCs, collected before stem cell transplantation. The source is a human donor with POMP-related autoinflammation and immune dysregulation (PRAID). Each CDR3 is given with its conserved first and last residue. The D gene is left open where the match is weak. A clone size is listed for some rows: how often the clone was seen (once, few, many), or a class if it is expanded.

TGTGCCATCAGTGAGTGGGACACCAACTATGGCTACACCTTC	CAISEWDTNYGYTF	few	NA	TRBV10-3	TRBJ1-2
TGTGCCAGCAGCCCCCAGGGTTGGGCTGAAGCTTTCTTT	CASSPQGWAEAFF	few	NA	TRBV7-3	TRBJ1-1
TGTGCCAGCAGTAGACAACAGGGTACCGGGGCCAACGTCCTGACTTTC	CASSRQQGTGANVLTF	NA	NA	TRBV27	TRBJ2-6
TGTGCCAGCAGCTTGGTTCCCGACAGGGCGGTTCATGAAAAACTGTTTTTT	CASSLVPDRAVHEKLFF	NA	TRBD1	TRBV5-8	TRBJ1-4
TGTGCCAGCAGGCTAGCAGCCCATGAGCAGTTCTTC	CASRLAAHEQFF	NA	NA	TRBV2	TRBJ2-1
TGTGCCAGCAGCTACGCAGCTAACTATGGCTACACCTTC	CASSYAANYGYTF	NA	NA	TRBV5-4	TRBJ1-2
TGTGCCAGCAGGAACGGGGCAGGGAACACCGGGGAGCTGTTTTTT	CASRNGAGNTGELFF	NA	NA	TRBV5-5	TRBJ2-2
TGTGCCAGCAGTGAATATCCCCCCATCAGGGCCTCTATGATTCGATCACCCCTCCACTTT	CASSEYPPIRASMIRSPLHF	once	NA	TRBV6-1	TRBJ1-6
TGCGCCAGCAGCTCCGGGACTAGTAGTTCGTCTTGGTTCACAGATACGCAGTATTTT	CASSSGTSSSSWFTDTQYF	NA	TRBD2	TRBV5-1	TRBJ2-3
TGTGCCAGCAGTTCCCACGCGACAGGGGGGGGTGGCTACACCTTC	CASSSHATGGGGYTF	NA	TRBD1	TRBV28	TRBJ1-2
TGTGCCAGCAGTTACCCCGGGGACGGTGAAAAACTGTTTTTT	CASSYPGDGEKLFF	NA	NA	TRBV6-6	TRBJ1-4
TGTGCCAGCAGTTTAGGGACAGGGGGGATAGAGCCCCAGCATTTT	CASSLGTGGIEPQHF	NA	TRBD1	TRBV27	TRBJ1-5
TGTGCCAGCAGCTTAAGCGGGAACCGAGAGACCCAGTACTTC	CASSLSGNRETQYF	NA	TRBD2	TRBV11-2	TRBJ2-5
TGTGCCAGCAGCGTACGCCCCTGGGCGAGCTCTGGGGCCAACGTCCTGACTTTC	CASSVRPWASSGANVLTF	NA	NA	TRBV9	TRBJ2-6
TGTGCCAGCAGCCAAGGGACTAGCGGTAGCACAGATACGCAGTATTTT	CASSQGTSGSTDTQYF	NA	TRBD2	TRBV11-3	TRBJ2-3
TGTGCCAGCAGACCCTCTTTAGGCGCGGCCAGCACAGATACGCAGTATTTT	CASRPSLGAASTDTQYF	few	NA	TRBV28	TRBJ2-3
TGCGCCAGCAGCCAAGTTGGGACAGGGGGCATTCTATACGAGCAGTACTTC	CASSQVGTGGILYEQYF	NA	TRBD1	TRBV4-1	TRBJ2-7
TGTGCCAGCACGGCGATAGTGGGCAGGGAGACCCAGTACTTC	CASTAIVGRETQYF	NA	NA	TRBV2	TRBJ2-5
TGCGCCAGCAGCTTGGGCGTGGGGGCGCAGTTCTTC	CASSLGVGAQFF	NA	NA	TRBV5-1	TRBJ2-1
TGTGCCCGCCTAGGGACGGCCAGTTTTGGCTACACCTTC	CARLGTASFGYTF	NA	NA	TRBV30	TRBJ1-2
TGTGCCAGCAGCTTAGGGGACGGCTCCTACGAGCAGTACTTC	CASSLGDGSYEQYF	once	NA	TRBV11-3	TRBJ2-7
TGTGCCAGCTCGAGCGGGTCCCCGCACACCGGGGAGCTGTTTTTT	CASSSGSPHTGELFF	NA	NA	TRBV9	TRBJ2-2
TGTGCCAGCAGTATAATGACCTCCGGACAGGGATTCCACGAGCAGTACTTC	CASSIMTSGQGFHEQYF	NA	TRBD1	TRBV28	TRBJ2-7
TGTGCCAGCAGCATCCAGGGAAAGGACTCCTACGAGCAGTACTTC	CASSIQGKDSYEQYF	NA	NA	TRBV5-4	TRBJ2-7
TGTGCCAGCAGCTTATCGGGGCTAGCGGGAGGGGAGTTCTTC	CASSLSGLAGGEFF	NA	TRBD2	TRBV7-2	TRBJ2-1
TGCGCCAGCAGCCTTCGGGGGGACCAAGAGACCCAGTACTTC	CASSLRGDQETQYF	NA	TRBD2	TRBV4-1	TRBJ2-5
TGTGCCAGCAGTTCCCTCGCCTTGGGCGACACTGAAGCTTTCTTT	CASSSLALGDTEAFF	NA	NA	TRBV27	TRBJ1-1
TGCGCCAGCAGCTTGGTAACAGGACCGAACTTGAACACTGAAGCTTTCTTT	CASSLVTGPNLNTEAFF	NA	NA	TRBV5-1	TRBJ1-1
TGTGCCAGCAGCTTACTAGCTCCTGAGCAGTTCTTC	CASSLLAPEQFF	NA	NA	TRBV11-2	TRBJ2-1
TGTGCCAGCTCACCCACAGGAAATCAGCCCCAGCATTTT	CASSPTGNQPQHF	NA	NA	TRBV18	TRBJ1-5
TGCGCCAGCAGCCAAGATCCCCCGGAGCGGGGGGCCGTAGGTACGCAGTATTTT	CASSQDPPERGAVGTQYF	NA	TRBD2	TRBV4-1	TRBJ2-3
TGTGCCAGCAGCACAGACAGGACCGGGGAGCTGTTTTTT	CASSTDRTGELFF	NA	NA	TRBV28	TRBJ2-2
TGTGCCAGTAGTGAGTGGACAGGGGCTGAAAAACTGTTTTTT	CASSEWTGAEKLFF	few	TRBD1	TRBV19	TRBJ1-4
TGTGCCAGCAGCTTAGCTTGGGGCTCCAAAGAGACCCAGTACTTC	CASSLAWGSKETQYF	NA	NA	TRBV7-9	TRBJ2-5
TGTGCCAGCAGCTTAGCATGGGGCGGGGAAGCCTACGAGCAGTACTTC	CASSLAWGGEAYEQYF	NA	NA	TRBV7-2	TRBJ2-7
TGTGCCAGCAGCTTAGTAGGTCCGGGACTCCCTAGCTCCTACAATGAGCAGTTCTTC	CASSLVGPGLPSSYNEQFF	NA	NA	TRBV11-3	TRBJ2-1
TGTGCCAGCAGCCTGGGACTAGCGGGGGTCAATGAGCAGTTCTTC	CASSLGLAGVNEQFF	NA	TRBD2	TRBV5-5	TRBJ2-1
TGTGCCAGCACCCTCGGACAGGGGGATTACGAGCAGTACTTC	CASTLGQGDYEQYF	NA	TRBD1	TRBV25-1	TRBJ2-7
TGTGCCAGCAGGGCCCGGGACAGGGGGCCCGAGCAGTACTTC	CASRARDRGPEQYF	NA	TRBD1	TRBV2	TRBJ2-7
TGTGCCTGGACCCTGTTGGGGTCCAGCACAGATACGCAGTATTTT	CAWTLLGSSTDTQYF	NA	NA	TRBV30	TRBJ2-3
TGTGCCAGCAGTGAGGTTAGGGAGGGCGGCTACACCTTC	CASSEVREGGYTF	NA	NA	TRBV2	TRBJ1-2
TGTGCCAGCAGCTTAAGAGGGATTTGGGTCGAGCAGTACTTC	CASSLRGIWVEQYF	NA	NA	TRBV13	TRBJ2-7
TGTGCCAGCAGCCCAATCGGGGTCAGCTCCTACAATGAGCAGTTCTTC	CASSPIGVSSYNEQFF	once	NA	TRBV27	TRBJ2-1
TGTGCCAGCAGCCCCGGCAGGGGCTCCTACAATGAGCAGTTCTTC	CASSPGRGSYNEQFF	NA	NA	TRBV5-6	TRBJ2-1
TGTGCCAGCAGCACCGGGACAGGGGGTAACACTGAAGCTTTCTTT	CASSTGTGGNTEAFF	NA	TRBD1	TRBV7-3	TRBJ1-1
TGTGCCAGCAGCTCAGGGGCTGGAGCCTACAATGAGCAGTTCTTC	CASSSGAGAYNEQFF	few	NA	TRBV7-2	TRBJ2-1
TGCAGCGCCTGGACATATGGCTACACCTTC	CSAWTYGYTF	few	NA	TRBV29-1	TRBJ1-2
TGCGCCAGCAGATCGGGGGCAACTAACACCGGGGAGCTGTTTTTT	CASRSGATNTGELFF	NA	NA	TRBV5-1	TRBJ2-2
TGTGCCAGCACCCATGAGGGACAGGGTTACGAAAAACTGTTTTTT	CASTHEGQGYEKLFF	NA	TRBD1	TRBV5-5	TRBJ1-4
TGTGCCACCAGCAGGCGCAGCCAACAGGGGGCCCCAGAGACCCAGTACTTC	CATSRRSQQGAPETQYF	NA	TRBD1	TRBV15	TRBJ2-5
TGTGCCAGCAGCACCAGGGGGCGCTTAGATACGCAGTATTTT	CASSTRGRLDTQYF	once	TRBD1	TRBV5-8	TRBJ2-3
TGTGCCAGTAGTATGTTGGGGCCGGGAGCCAAAAACATTCAGTACTTC	CASSMLGPGAKNIQYF	NA	NA	TRBV19	TRBJ2-4
TGCGCCAGCAGCTTGGGGGGTAGGGACGAGCAGTACTTC	CASSLGGRDEQYF	NA	NA	TRBV5-1	TRBJ2-7
TGTGCCAGCAGCCCATCCTCAAGCGTTATCCCCTACAATGAGCAGTTCTTC	CASSPSSSVIPYNEQFF	NA	NA	TRBV9	TRBJ2-1
TGCGCCAGCAGCTTGGGGCAGAGGACGCAGTATTTT	CASSLGQRTQYF	NA	NA	TRBV5-1	TRBJ2-3
TGCGCCAGCACCAGACAGGGGGATATCCAAGAGACCCAGTACTTC	CASTRQGDIQETQYF	NA	TRBD1	TRBV10-1	TRBJ2-5
TGTGCCATCAGTGAACTAGATACGCAGTATTTT	CAISELDTQYF	NA	NA	TRBV10-3	TRBJ2-3